The rows below give T cell receptor beta chains drawn from one sample of a study of blood T cells in healthy people across ages. One entry per CDR3 protein, called by TCRdb with MiXCR from the 5' RACE reads. This sample has around 1,000,000 distinct CDR3 sequences, with around two fifths found just once. Material: blood. The receptors stem from a man aged 18 to 29 in good health. Each CDR3 is given with its conserved first and last residue. The D gene is left open where the match is weak. A row's size may be missing; if present it is once, few, many or a size class.

V: TRBV4-2; size: few; D: TRBD2; J: TRBJ2-3; CDR3: CASSQEQAGANGDTQYF; DNA: TGTGCCAGCAGCCAAGAACAAGCGGGGGCCAACGGAGATACGCAGTATTTT
V: TRBV7-2; size: -; D: TRBD2; J: TRBJ2-5; CDR3: CASSLETSGRVKTQYF; DNA: TGTGCCAGCAGCTTAGAGACTAGCGGGAGGGTGAAGACCCAGTACTTC
V: TRBV7-9; size: -; D: -; J: TRBJ2-1; CDR3: CASSPSWANNEQFF; DNA: TGTGCCAGCAGCCCCAGTTGGGCAAACAATGAGCAGTTCTTC
V: TRBV29-1; size: few; D: -; J: TRBJ1-2; CDR3: CSVESSAGPNYGYTF; DNA: TGCAGCGTTGAATCGTCCGCAGGGCCTAACTATGGCTACACCTTC
V: TRBV4-1; size: -; D: -; J: TRBJ2-5; CDR3: CASSQDLRTQYF; DNA: TGCGCCAGCAGCCAAGATCTTCGGACCCAGTACTTC
V: TRBV27; size: few; D: -; J: TRBJ1-1; CDR3: CASSTRENTEAFF; DNA: TGTGCCAGCAGTACCAGGGAGAACACTGAAGCTTTCTTT
V: TRBV6-2/TRBV6-3; size: -; D: -; J: TRBJ1-2; CDR3: CASSYSKFGREDGYTF; DNA: TGTGCCAGCAGTTACTCGAAGTTCGGCAGGGAGGATGGCTACACCTTC
V: TRBV5-1; size: -; D: TRBD1; J: TRBJ2-7; CDR3: CASSSEGTATYGQYF; DNA: TGCGCCAGCAGTTCGGAAGGGACAGCAACCTACGGGCAGTACTTC
V: TRBV20-1; size: -; D: -; J: TRBJ1-5; CDR3: CSALKPGPNSNQPQHF; DNA: TGCAGTGCCCTAAAGCCAGGGCCCAATAGCAATCAGCCCCAGCATTTT
V: TRBV29-1; size: -; D: -; J: TRBJ2-5; CDR3: CSGVGHRGETQYF; DNA: TGCAGCGGTGTTGGACACAGAGGGGAGACCCAGTACTTC
V: TRBV11-2; size: once; D: TRBD1; J: TRBJ1-1; CDR3: CASSLDRTGAEAFF; DNA: TGTGCCAGCAGCTTAGATAGGACAGGGGCTGAAGCTTTCTTT
V: TRBV12-3/TRBV12-4; size: many; D: TRBD1; J: TRBJ1-2; CDR3: CASSLGDREGYTF; DNA: TGTGCCAGCAGTTTGGGAGACAGGGAAGGCTACACCTTC
V: TRBV6-1; size: once; D: -; J: TRBJ2-4; CDR3: CASSTATRMGIQYF; DNA: TGTGCCAGCAGTACCGCGACTAGAATGGGCATTCAGTACTTC
V: TRBV7-8; size: -; D: TRBD1; J: TRBJ1-4; CDR3: CASSADRGLPGKLFF; DNA: TGTGCCAGCAGCGCCGACAGGGGACTACCGGGAAAACTGTTTTTT
V: TRBV10-3; size: few; D: -; J: TRBJ1-1; CDR3: CAISREAGGRGTEAFF; DNA: TGTGCCATCAGTCGGGAAGCGGGGGGCCGGGGCACTGAAGCTTTCTTT
V: TRBV28; size: few; D: -; J: TRBJ2-1; CDR3: CASSTRSNEQFF; DNA: TGTGCCAGCAGTACTCGCTCCAATGAGCAGTTCTTC
V: TRBV6-2/TRBV6-3; size: -; D: TRBD1; J: TRBJ2-5; CDR3: CASSSPGQGLYNEQYF; DNA: TGTGCCAGCAGTTCCCCGGGACAGGGTCTATACAATGAGCAGTACTTC
V: TRBV3-1; size: -; D: -; J: TRBJ2-1; CDR3: CASSPIGTPQFF; DNA: TGTGCCAGCAGCCCAATCGGGACCCCGCAGTTCTTC
V: TRBV6-2/TRBV6-3; size: few; D: -; J: TRBJ2-1; CDR3: CASRNTGTSYNEQFF; DNA: TGTGCCAGCAGAAATACCGGGACCTCCTACAATGAGCAGTTCTTC
V: TRBV7-3; size: -; D: TRBD1; J: TRBJ2-5; CDR3: CASSLPGQSYNEQYF; DNA: TGTGCCAGCAGCTTACCGGGACAGTCCTACAATGAGCAGTACTTC
V: TRBV4-2; size: -; D: -; J: TRBJ1-2; CDR3: CASSQGEASGRDYGYTF; DNA: TGTGCCAGCAGCCAAGGTGAAGCATCGGGCAGGGACTATGGCTACACCTTC
V: TRBV27; size: few; D: TRBD1; J: TRBJ2-7; CDR3: CASKVLGTGTNNEQYF; DNA: TGTGCCAGCAAAGTTTTGGGGACAGGGACAAACAATGAGCAGTACTTC
V: TRBV10-3; size: -; D: -; J: TRBJ1-5; CDR3: CAISENRVSNQPQHF; DNA: TGTGCCATCAGTGAAAACAGGGTGAGCAATCAGCCCCAGCATTTT
V: TRBV9; size: many; D: -; J: TRBJ2-7; CDR3: CASSVATGDEQYF; DNA: TGTGCCAGCAGCGTAGCTACGGGGGACGAGCAGTACTTC
V: TRBV6-6; size: -; D: TRBD2; J: TRBJ2-3; CDR3: CAAGLAGSTDTQYF; DNA: TGTGCAGCGGGGCTAGCGGGATCTACAGATACGCAGTATTTT
V: TRBV7-2; size: few; D: -; J: TRBJ1-6; CDR3: CASSWAAGSVNSPLHF; DNA: TGTGCCAGCAGCTGGGCGGCGGGCTCCGTTAATTCACCCCTCCACTTT
V: TRBV6-5; size: many; D: -; J: TRBJ2-7; CDR3: CASSYGLSSYEQYF; DNA: TGTGCCAGCAGTTACGGTTTAAGCTCCTACGAGCAGTACTTC
V: TRBV7-2; size: -; D: -; J: TRBJ1-4; CDR3: CASSLNGYATNEKLFF; DNA: TGTGCCAGCAGCTTAAACGGCTATGCAACTAATGAAAAACTGTTTTTT
V: TRBV28; size: -; D: TRBD1; J: TRBJ1-2; CDR3: CASSRQGFGYTF; DNA: TGTGCCAGCAGCCGACAGGGGTTTGGCTACACCTTC
V: TRBV12-3/TRBV12-4; size: -; D: -; J: TRBJ2-1; CDR3: CASSPGRRETYNEQFF; DNA: TGTGCCAGCAGTCCAGGACGGAGGGAGACATACAATGAGCAGTTCTTC
V: TRBV7-2; size: -; D: TRBD1; J: TRBJ1-1; CDR3: CASSLRTGQGEKPEAFF; DNA: TGTGCCAGCAGCTTAAGAACGGGACAGGGAGAGAAGCCTGAAGCTTTCTTT
V: TRBV5-8; size: -; D: -; J: TRBJ1-1; CDR3: CASSLRGQPEAFF; DNA: TGTGCCAGCAGCTTGAGAGGGCAACCTGAAGCTTTCTTT
V: TRBV27; size: few; D: -; J: TRBJ1-3; CDR3: CASSLRAQGGNTIYF; DNA: TGTGCCAGCAGTTTAAGGGCCCAGGGAGGAAACACCATATATTTT
V: TRBV2; size: few; D: TRBD1; J: TRBJ1-5; CDR3: CASSEREQGANQPQHF; DNA: TGTGCCAGCAGTGAAAGAGAACAGGGGGCCAATCAGCCCCAGCATTTT
V: TRBV4-2; size: few; D: TRBD2; J: TRBJ2-1; CDR3: CASSQGLAGENEQFF; DNA: TGTGCCAGCAGCCAGGGACTAGCCGGAGAGAATGAGCAGTTCTTC
V: TRBV4-3; size: -; D: -; J: TRBJ1-4; CDR3: CASSQENPQSYRALINEKLFF; DNA: TGCGCCAGCAGCCAAGAAAACCCCCAATCCTACCGAGCCCTAATTAATGAAAAACTGTTTTTT
V: TRBV20-1; size: few; D: TRBD2; J: TRBJ2-1; CDR3: CSARLAGQYNEQFF; DNA: TGCAGTGCTAGACTAGCGGGGCAGTACAATGAGCAGTTCTTC
V: TRBV6-2/TRBV6-3; size: -; D: TRBD1; J: TRBJ2-7; CDR3: CASSPLDRETYEQYF; DNA: TGTGCCAGCAGTCCACTAGACAGGGAAACCTACGAGCAGTACTTC
V: TRBV7-2; size: -; D: -; J: TRBJ1-4; CDR3: CASSPASSHRGWNEKLFF; DNA: TGTGCCAGCAGCCCAGCCTCAAGTCATCGGGGGTGGAATGAAAAACTGTTTTTT
V: TRBV15; size: -; D: -; J: TRBJ1-2; CDR3: CATSRDGWDGYTF; DNA: TGTGCCACCAGCAGAGATGGGTGGGATGGCTACACCTTC
V: TRBV6-6; size: -; D: TRBD1; J: TRBJ1-5; CDR3: CASSYGQGNNQPQHF; DNA: TGTGCCAGCAGTTATGGACAGGGGAACAATCAGCCCCAGCATTTT
V: TRBV25-1; size: -; D: -; J: TRBJ1-4; CDR3: CAREGRTEKLFF; DNA: TGTGCCAGGGAGGGACGTACAGAAAAACTGTTTTTT
V: TRBV9; size: few; D: -; J: TRBJ2-3; CDR3: CASSVGPGPNTDTQYF; DNA: TGTGCCAGCAGCGTAGGACCGGGACCAAACACAGATACGCAGTATTTT
V: TRBV3-1; size: few; D: -; J: TRBJ1-2; CDR3: CASSQQRYGYTF; DNA: TGTGCCAGCAGCCAACAGCGCTATGGCTACACCTTC
V: TRBV3-1; size: -; D: TRBD1; J: TRBJ2-4; CDR3: CASSQAQTGTGGKNIQYF; DNA: TGTGCCAGCAGCCAAGCACAAACCGGGACAGGGGGAAAAAACATTCAGTACTTC
V: TRBV4-3; size: -; D: TRBD1; J: TRBJ1-2; CDR3: CASSQDRTGRYGYTF; DNA: TGCGCCAGCAGCCAAGATCGGACAGGGAGATATGGCTACACCTTC
V: TRBV4-2; size: -; D: TRBD2; J: TRBJ2-7; CDR3: CASSKGSGGLSYNEQYF; DNA: TGTGCCAGCAGTAAAGGCAGCGGGGGATTATCCTACAATGAGCAGTACTTC
V: TRBV12-3/TRBV12-4; size: -; D: TRBD1; J: TRBJ1-2; CDR3: CASSSYNARQGVYGYTF; DNA: TGTGCCAGCAGTTCCTACAACGCGCGACAGGGGGTCTATGGCTACACCTTC
V: TRBV29-1; size: -; D: -; J: TRBJ2-7; CDR3: CSVFGYEGEQYF; DNA: TGCAGCGTTTTCGGCTATGAGGGTGAGCAGTACTTC
V: TRBV20-1; size: few; D: -; J: TRBJ1-6; CDR3: CSARVPGNSPLHF; DNA: TGCAGTGCTAGAGTCCCCGGCAATTCACCCCTCCACTTT
V: TRBV28; size: -; D: -; J: TRBJ2-5; CDR3: CASSFEAETQYF; DNA: TGTGCCAGCAGTTTTGAGGCGGAGACCCAGTACTTC
V: TRBV7-2; size: -; D: TRBD1; J: TRBJ1-2; CDR3: CASSLGQGRIYGYTF; DNA: TGTGCCAGCAGCTTAGGACAGGGGAGGATATATGGCTACACCTTC
V: TRBV5-1; size: many; D: -; J: TRBJ2-5; CDR3: CASSLGREETQYF; DNA: TGCGCCAGCAGCCTGGGCAGAGAAGAGACCCAGTACTTC
V: TRBV7-2; size: -; D: -; J: TRBJ1-4; CDR3: CVSRAQGTNEKLFF; DNA: TGTGTCAGCAGAGCACAGGGTACTAATGAAAAACTGTTTTTT